These 16 T cell receptor beta chains originate from one sample sequenced in a study of spatial heterogeneity in lung cancer. Notes on the study in general: The number of expanded tumor alpha and beta chains correlated with mutation number.

As for time point: sample taken at primary tumor resection. MiXCR was run by TCRdb on the 5' RACE reads, yielding one entry per CDR3 protein. Of tens of thousands of distinct CDR3 sequences listed, 15% are singletons. These TCRs' antigens remain unknown. Here the sequenced sample was lung tumor tissue, taken at surgery. The receptors derive from a female donor with early-stage non-small cell lung cancer.

This clonotype has ten or more counts. This chain joins TRBV27 and TRBJ2-3, with a possible D match to TRBD1 (6 bases). The germline V gene encodes CDR1 MNHEY and CDR2 SMNVEV (reference sequence). The V end lost 8 bases, the J end lost 5 bases, and 17 bases lay between the germline ends. This CDR3 contains 14 residues. The CDR3 DNA is TGTGCCAGCCAGGGGCGCCTTGGTAGAGATACGCAGTATTTT. Protein: CASQGRLGRDTQYF.

The CDR3 protein is CASSRTKFAQETQYF. For the CDR3, the DNA is TGTGCCAGCAGCAGAACTAAATTTGCTCAAGAGACCCAGTACTTC. This rearrangement joins TRBV7-9 to TRBJ2-5; D not certain. Germline values: CDR1 SEHNR, CDR2 FQNEAQ (reference sequence). The CDR3 totals 15 residues. The V gene lost 5 bases and the J gene lost 2 bases, with 15 bases spanning the gap.

The chain joins TRBV24-1 to TRBJ2-5; 10 bases are a match to TRBD2. The germline V gene has CDR1 KGHDR and CDR2 SFDVKD. J was trimmed by 4 bases and V by 1 base; bases with no gene match: 2. The length of the CDR3 is 15 residues. The CDR3 sequence: CATSDLAGGPETQYF. The CDR3, as DNA: TGTGCCACCAGTGATTTAGCGGGAGGGCCAGAGACCCAGTACTTC.

This clonotype has only a few counts. The chain carries TRBV9 and TRBJ2-7; TRBD2 matches at 9 bases. Germline-derived CDR1 and CDR2 are SGDLS and YYNGEE. The CDR3 contains 15 residues. Trimming took 0 bases from V and 2 from J; bases not matched to a gene: 3. Here the CDR3 DNA reads TGTGCCAGCAGCGTAGGTTCTAGCGGGACCTACGAGCAGTACTTC. This translates into CASSVGSSGTYEQYF. Drawing the rest from reference TRBV9 and TRBJ2-7, the complete variable domain is DSGVTQTPKHLITATGQRVTLRCSPRSGDLSVYWYQQSLDQGLQFLIQYYNGEERAKGNILERFSAQQFPDLHSELNLSSLELGDSALYFCASSVGSSGTYEQYFGPGTRLTVT.

A few counts support this clonotype. The chain has TRBV12-3 or TRBV12-4 and TRBJ2-7, with D possibly being TRBD2 (5 bases). Trimming cost V 8 bases and J 0 bases, with 14 bases left between them. The CDR3 is 14 amino acids. The CDR3 loop reads CASLRSGSSYEQYF. CDR3 in DNA: TGTGCCAGCCTCCGAAGTGGGAGCTCCTACGAGCAGTACTTC.

The V and J genes are TRBV19 and TRBJ2-7; possibly TRBD1 or TRBD2 for D (6 bases each). V lost 4 bases, J lost 4 bases, and 17 bases lay in between. Germline assignment: CDR1 LNHDA and CDR2 SQIVND (reference sequence). This CDR3 comprises 15 residues. The CDR3 sequence is CASSSAGGRWYEQYF. The CDR3 nucleotides are TGTGCCAGTAGTAGCGCTGGGGGGCGGTGGTACGAGCAGTACTTC.

This clonotype was recorded a few times. In nucleotides, the CDR3 is TGCAGCGTACTACTCCGCGGGATTCCCCCCTACAATGAGCAGTTCTTC. This gives the protein CSVLLRGIPPYNEQFF. The genes are TRBV29-1 and TRBJ2-1; D is possibly TRBD2 (6 bases). Germline V lookup: CDR1 SQVTM, CDR2 ANQGSEA. V was clipped by 6 bases and J by 2 bases, with 20 bases between them. This CDR3 region has 16 residues.

This clonotype rates as medium-sized. This chain uses TRBV15 with TRBJ1-1; the match to TRBD1 covers 8 bases. Germline CDR1 reads LNHNV; CDR2 reads YYDKDF (reference sequence). The CDR3 contains 13 residues. The V gene end was trimmed by 3 bases and the J gene end by 6 bases; junction bases not matched to a gene: 3. CDR3 in DNA: TGTGCCACCAGCAGGGACAGGGTTTCTGAAGCTTTCTTT. Translated: CATSRDRVSEAFF. Variable domain in full (rest from reference TRBV15 and TRBJ1-1): DAMVIQNPRYQVTQFGKPVTLSCSQTLNHNVMYWYQQKSSQAPKLLFHYYDKDFNNEADTPDNFQSRRPNTSFCFLDIRSPGLGDTAMYLCATSRDRVSEAFFGQGTRLTVV.

This clonotype is a singleton in its sample. A much more abundant neighbour one base away suggests this may be a read error. The rearrangement links TRBV10-1 to TRBJ2-7; D remains ambiguous. This CDR3 region has 12 residues. Trimming pared 3 bases from V and 1 base from J, leaving 4 bases between. Germline V gene lookup returns CDR1 WNHNN and CDR2 SYGVQD (reference sequence). The CDR3 sequence: CASSDQSYEQYF. The CDR3 DNA reads as TGCGCCAGCAGTGACCAGTCCTACGAGCAGTACTTC.

A few counts support this clonotype. The chain has TRBV27 and TRBJ2-7; 9 bases align to TRBD1. This CDR3 comprises 17 residues. V shed 1 base, J shed 2 bases, and the junction held 9 bases outside the gene matches. Germline CDR1 reads MNHEY; CDR2 reads SMNVEV (reference sequence). CDR3 region: CASSLFGGTGNTYEQYF. The CDR3 bases are TGTGCCAGCAGTTTATTTGGAGGGACAGGGAACACCTACGAGCAGTACTTC.

This clonotype was counted between two and nine times. The rearrangement links TRBV5-6 to TRBJ2-1; 9 bases align to TRBD2. The CDR3 contains 15 residues. V was clipped by 1 base and J by 4 bases; unmatched bases: 3. Germline CDR1 is SGHDT and CDR2 is YYEEEE. This chain's CDR3 is CASSLKAGGYNEQFF. As DNA, the CDR3 is TGTGCCAGCAGCTTGAAAGCGGGAGGATACAATGAGCAGTTCTTC.

The chain joins TRBV20-1 to TRBJ2-3; 15 nucleotides match TRBD2. Germline CDR1 and CDR2: DFQATT and SNEGSKA (reference sequence). Germline trimming cut 3 bases from V and 0 bases from J; bases unmatched to any gene: 10. The length of the CDR3 is 19 residues. Written as DNA, the CDR3 is TGCAGTGCTAGGGGACCGGGACTAGCGGGAGGATCTAGCACAGATACGCAGTATTTT. The encoded protein is CSARGPGLAGGSSTDTQYF.

As concerns this clonotype: A much larger clone lies a single base off, so this may be a read error. The genes are TRBV12-3 or TRBV12-4 and TRBJ2-1, with 8 bases aligning to TRBD2. There are 15 residues in the CDR3. The CDR3 DNA reads as TGTGCCAGCAGTTTTTCGAGCGGGGGAAACAATGAGCAGTCCTTC. Protein product: CASSFSSGGNNEQSF.

This clonotype was detected ten times or more. CDR3 region: CASSQSGRRSYEQYF. As DNA, the CDR3 is TGTGCCAGCAGCCAAAGCGGGAGGCGCTCCTACGAGCAGTACTTC. The J gene is TRBJ2-7, the V gene TRBV5-4, with 9 bases matching TRBD2. V lost 4 bases, J lost 0 bases, and 5 bases stayed unmatched. The CDR3 consists of 15 residues. Germline-derived CDR1 and CDR2 are SGHNT and YYREEE (reference sequence). Filled out from reference TRBV5-4 and TRBJ2-7, the complete variable domain reads ETGVTQSPTHLIKTRGQQVTLRCSSQSGHNTVSWYQQALGQGPQFIFQYYREEENGRGNFPPRFSGLQFPNYSSELNVNALELDDSALYLCASSQSGRRSYEQYFGPGTRLTVT.

The table lists this clonotype with a few counts. The chain recombines TRBV20-1 with TRBJ2-3; the D call may be TRBD1 or TRBD2 (5 bases each). Germline CDR1 reads DFQATT; CDR2 reads SNEGSKA (reference sequence). The CDR3 is 14 amino acids. V was trimmed by 3 bases and J by 2 bases, leaving 12 bases between them. CDR3 DNA: TGCAGTGCTAGTCGGGGACGCTTCACAGATACGCAGTATTTT. Translating it yields CSASRGRFTDTQYF.

This clonotype was observed a handful of times. The chain joins TRBV29-1 to TRBJ2-2; possibly TRBD2 for D (6 bases). V lost 2 bases and J lost 4, with 11 bases in between. Looked up from germline, CDR1 is SQVTM and CDR2 is ANQGSEA. The CDR3 is 14 residues long. CDR3 nucleotide sequence: TGCAGCGTTGAACCCGGGACTCCCACCGGGGAGCTGTTTTTT. Encoded protein: CSVEPGTPTGELFF.